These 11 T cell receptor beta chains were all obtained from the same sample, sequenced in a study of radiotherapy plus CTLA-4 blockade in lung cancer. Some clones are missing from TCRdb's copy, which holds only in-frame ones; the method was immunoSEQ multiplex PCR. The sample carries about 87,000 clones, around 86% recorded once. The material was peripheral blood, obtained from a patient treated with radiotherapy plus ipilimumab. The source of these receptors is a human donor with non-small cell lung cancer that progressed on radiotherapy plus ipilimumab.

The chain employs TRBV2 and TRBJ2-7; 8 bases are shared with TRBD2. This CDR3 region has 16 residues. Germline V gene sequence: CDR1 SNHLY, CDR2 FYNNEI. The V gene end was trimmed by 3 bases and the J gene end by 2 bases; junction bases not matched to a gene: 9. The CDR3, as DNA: TGTGCCAGCAGTGACGGCGCGGGGGGATTCACCTACGAGCAGTACTTC. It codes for CASSDGAGGFTYEQYF. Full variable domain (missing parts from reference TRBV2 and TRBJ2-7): EPEVTQTPSHQVTQMGQEVILRCVPISNHLYFYWYRQILGQKVEFLVSFYNNEISEKSEIFDDQFSVERPDGSNFTLKIRSTKLEDSAMYFCASSDGAGGFTYEQYFGPGTRLTVT.

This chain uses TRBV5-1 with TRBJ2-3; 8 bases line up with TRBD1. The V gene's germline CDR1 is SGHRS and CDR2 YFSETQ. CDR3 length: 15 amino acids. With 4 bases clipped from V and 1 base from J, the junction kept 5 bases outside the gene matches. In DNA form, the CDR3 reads TGCGCCAGCAGCGCCATGACAGGGGGCACAGATACGCAGTATTTT. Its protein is CASSAMTGGTDTQYF.

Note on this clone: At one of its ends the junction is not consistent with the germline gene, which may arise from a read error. In DNA, the CDR3 is TGTGCTAGCAGCTTTGCTAGCGGGTACGAGCAGTACTTC. This codes for CASSFASGYEQYF. The J gene is TRBJ2-7, the V gene TRBV7-7; 8 bases are a match to TRBD2. This CDR3 region has 13 residues. Germline CDR1 and CDR2: SSHAT and FNYEAQ (reference sequence).

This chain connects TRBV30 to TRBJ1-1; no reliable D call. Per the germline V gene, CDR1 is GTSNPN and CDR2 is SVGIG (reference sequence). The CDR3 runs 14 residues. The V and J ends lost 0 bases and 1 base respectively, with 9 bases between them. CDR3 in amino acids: CAWSVGPRNTEAFF. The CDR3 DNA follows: TGTGCCTGGAGTGTAGGGCCCAGGAACACTGAAGCTTTCTTT.

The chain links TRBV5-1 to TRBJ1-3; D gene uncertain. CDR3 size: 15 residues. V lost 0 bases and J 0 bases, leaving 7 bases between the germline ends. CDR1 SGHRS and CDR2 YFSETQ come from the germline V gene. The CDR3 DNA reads TGCGCCAGCAGCTTGGCACCGAGCTCTGGAAACACCATATATTTT. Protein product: CASSLAPSSGNTIYF.

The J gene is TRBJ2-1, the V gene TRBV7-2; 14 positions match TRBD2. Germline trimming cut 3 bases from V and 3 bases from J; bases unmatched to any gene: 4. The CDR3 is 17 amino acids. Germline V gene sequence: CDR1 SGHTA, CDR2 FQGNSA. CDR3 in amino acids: CASSFGTSGSFYNEQFF. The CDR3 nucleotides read TGTGCCAGCAGCTTCGGGACTAGCGGGAGTTTCTACAATGAGCAGTTCTTC.

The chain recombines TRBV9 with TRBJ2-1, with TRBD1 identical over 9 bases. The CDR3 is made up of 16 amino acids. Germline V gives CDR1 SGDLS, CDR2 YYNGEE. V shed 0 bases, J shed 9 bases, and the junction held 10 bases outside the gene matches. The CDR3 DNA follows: TGTGCCAGCAGCGTAGGAGGGGACAGGGCTGTCGGTGAGCAGTTCTTC. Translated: CASSVGGDRAVGEQFF.

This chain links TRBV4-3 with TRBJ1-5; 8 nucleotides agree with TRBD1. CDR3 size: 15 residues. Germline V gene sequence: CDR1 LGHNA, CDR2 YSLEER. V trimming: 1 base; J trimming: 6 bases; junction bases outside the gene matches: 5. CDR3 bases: TGCGCCAGCAGCCAAGGGACAGGGTGGCTTCAGCCCCAGCATTTT. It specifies CASSQGTGWLQPQHF.

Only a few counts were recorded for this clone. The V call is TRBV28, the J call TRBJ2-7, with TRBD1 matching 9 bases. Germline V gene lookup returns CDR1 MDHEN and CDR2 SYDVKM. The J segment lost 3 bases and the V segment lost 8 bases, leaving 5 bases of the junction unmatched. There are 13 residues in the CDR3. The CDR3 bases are TGTGCCAGCCGGACAGGGGCGGTCTACGAGCAGTACTTC. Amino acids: CASRTGAVYEQYF. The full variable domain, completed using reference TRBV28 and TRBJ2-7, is DVKVTQSSRYLVKRTGEKVFLECVQDMDHENMFWYRQDPGLGLRLIYFSYDVKMKEKGDIPEGYSVSREKKERFSLILESASTNQTSMYLCASRTGAVYEQYFGPGTRLTVT.

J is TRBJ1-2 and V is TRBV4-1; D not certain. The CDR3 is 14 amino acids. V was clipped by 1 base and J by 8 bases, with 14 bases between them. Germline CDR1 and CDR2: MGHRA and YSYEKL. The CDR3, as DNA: TGCGCCAGCAGCCAAGTGGCCGGGGTGATCGGCTACACCTTC. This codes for CASSQVAGVIGYTF.

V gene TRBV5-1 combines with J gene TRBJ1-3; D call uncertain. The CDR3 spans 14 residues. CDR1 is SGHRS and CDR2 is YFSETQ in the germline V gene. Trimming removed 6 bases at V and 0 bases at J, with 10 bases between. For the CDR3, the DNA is TGCGCCAGCAAGTCCGGAATCTCTGGAAACACCATATATTTT. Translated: CASKSGISGNTIYF.